The 30 T cell receptor beta chains in this list originate from one sample, sequenced in a study of T cell responses to AZD1222 COVID-19 vaccine. Assay used: immunoSEQ multiplex PCR; TCRdb lists only in-frame clones, some missing. The sample yields under 100,000 clones, over 90% seen once. The input for sequencing was peripheral blood, taken on day 0 of AZD1222 vaccination. These receptors were taken from an adult in good health.

J is TRBJ1-5 and V is TRBV4-1; TRBD1 agrees at 11 bases. V lost 4 bases, J lost 5 bases, and 13 bases stayed unmatched. The germline V gene encodes CDR1 MGHRA and CDR2 YSYEKL. The length of the CDR3 is 18 residues. The DNA for the CDR3 is TGCGCCAGCAGCCCGGGACAGGGGGGTGTGGGGGACTATCAGCCCCAGCATTTT. Translating gives CASSPGQGGVGDYQPQHF.

This chain joins TRBV2 and TRBJ1-6; D unresolved. V dropped 2 bases and J dropped 6 bases, with 8 bases sitting between them. There are 14 residues in the CDR3. Germline V gene sequence: CDR1 SNHLY, CDR2 FYNNEI. The CDR3 loop reads CASSERRPNSPLHF. As DNA, the CDR3 is TGTGCCAGCAGTGAAAGGCGTCCTAATTCACCCCTCCACTTT.

V and J are TRBV19 and TRBJ2-1, with D perhaps matching TRBD2 (5 bases). The V gene lost 7 bases and the J gene lost 0 bases, with 10 bases spanning the gap. Germline values: CDR1 LNHDA, CDR2 SQIVND (reference sequence). CDR3 length: 14 amino acids. CDR3 coding DNA: TGTGCCAGTAAGCCTAGCAACTCCTACAATGAGCAGTTCTTC. This sequence encodes CASKPSNSYNEQFF.

The chain joins TRBV6-5 to TRBJ2-7, with TRBD1 matching 7 bases. From germline, CDR1 is MNHEY and CDR2 SVGAGI. V lost 6 bases to trimming and J lost 1 base; unmatched junction nucleotides: 9. This CDR3 is built from 15 residues. In DNA, the CDR3 is TGTGCCAGCAGCCGCGGACAGGTTCTATCCTACGAGCAGTACTTC. Its translation: CASSRGQVLSYEQYF.

This chain connects TRBV11-2 to TRBJ2-7; TRBD1 agrees at 8 bases. The CDR3 has 15 residues. The germline gives CDR1 SGHAT, CDR2 FQNNGV. The V and J ends lost 0 bases and 7 bases, in that order; junction bases with no gene match: 8. DNA of the CDR3: TGTGCCAGCAGCTTAGAAGGGACAGGCTCGCAGGAGCAGTACTTC. Amino acid sequence: CASSLEGTGSQEQYF.

This chain links TRBV30 with TRBJ2-7; no reliable D call. The CDR3 totals 14 residues. Trimming cost V 0 bases and J 1 base, with 10 bases left between them. Germline V CDR1 and CDR2: GTSNPN, SVGIG (reference sequence). The CDR3, as DNA: TGTGCCTGGAGTGTACGTGAAGGGTCCTACGAGCAGTACTTC. Translation gives CAWSVREGSYEQYF.

V usage is TRBV5-5 and J usage is TRBJ2-1; D might be TRBD2 (5 bases). This CDR3 region has 16 residues. The germline CDR1 and CDR2 sequences are SGHKS and YYEKEE (reference sequence). Trimming took 2 bases from V and 0 from J, leaving 12 bases between them. The chain's CDR3 is CASSFDGESSYNEQFF. Here the CDR3 DNA reads TGTGCCAGCAGCTTCGATGGGGAGAGCTCCTACAATGAGCAGTTCTTC.

The genes are TRBV9 and TRBJ1-1, with D unresolved. The CDR3 is made up of 14 amino acids. Germline V gives CDR1 SGDLS, CDR2 YYNGEE. Trimming pared 4 bases from V and 1 base from J, leaving 11 bases between. CDR3 nucleotide sequence: TGTGCCAGCAGCCCTCATCGAGCGAACACTGAAGCTTTCTTT. Translation: CASSPHRANTEAFF.

The chain recombines TRBV5-1 with TRBJ2-5; D might be TRBD1 or TRBD2, each matching 6 bases. The germline V and J ends were trimmed by 2 bases and 3 bases, with 11 bases remaining between them. The length of the CDR3 is 14 residues. The germline V gene encodes CDR1 SGHRS and CDR2 YFSETQ. CDR3 sequence: CASSFPGAEETQYF. CDR3 bases: TGCGCCAGCAGCTTCCCGGGGGCCGAAGAGACCCAGTACTTC. The full variable domain, in which reference TRBV5-1 and TRBJ2-5 provide the parts outside the CDR3, is KAGVTQTPRYLIKTRGQQVTLSCSPISGHRSVSWYQQTPGQGLQFLFEYFSETQRNKGNFPGRFSGRQFSNSRSEMNVSTLELGDSALYLCASSFPGAEETQYFGPGTRLLVL.

This rearrangement joins TRBV7-9 to TRBJ2-1; no reliable D call. Trimming took off 5 bases at V and 7 bases at J, with 15 bases between the two ends. CDR3 length: 14 amino acids. The germline CDR1 and CDR2 sequences are SEHNR and FQNEAQ (reference sequence). For the CDR3, the DNA is TGTGCCAGCAGCACACCCGACCCCAGGAATGAGCAGTTCTTC. Its protein product is CASSTPDPRNEQFF.

The chain links TRBV27 to TRBJ1-2; D unresolved. Germline lookup yields CDR1 MNHEY and CDR2 SMNVEV (reference sequence). V was trimmed by 6 bases and J by 4 bases, leaving 12 bases between them. The length of the CDR3 is 13 residues. CDR3 nucleotide sequence: TGTGCCAGCAGGGATGACCGTAGCTATGGCTACACCTTC. This sequence encodes CASRDDRSYGYTF.

The rearrangement links TRBV5-1 to TRBJ1-3; 8 bases align to TRBD1. The CDR3 runs to 17 residues. CDR1 SGHRS and CDR2 YFSETQ come from the germline V gene. J lost 2 bases, V lost 4 bases, and 11 bases had no gene match. The CDR3 loop reads CASSPYGQGGAGNTIYF. The CDR3, as DNA: TGCGCCAGCAGCCCCTATGGACAGGGTGGCGCTGGAAACACCATATATTTT. Filled out from reference TRBV5-1 and TRBJ1-3, the complete variable domain reads KAGVTQTPRYLIKTRGQQVTLSCSPISGHRSVSWYQQTPGQGLQFLFEYFSETQRNKGNFPGRFSGRQFSNSRSEMNVSTLELGDSALYLCASSPYGQGGAGNTIYFGEGSWLTVV.

The rearrangement links TRBV6-1 to TRBJ1-6, with 7 bases fitting TRBD1. Germline-derived CDR1 and CDR2 are MNHNS and SASEGT. The CDR3 is made up of 19 amino acids. Trimming cost V 2 bases and J 0 bases; bases outside gene matches: 10. The CDR3 coding sequence is TGTGCCAGCAGTGAATACGACAGGGCGTATTTCTCCTATAATTCACCCCTCCACTTT. The encoded protein is CASSEYDRAYFSYNSPLHF.

The gene calls are TRBV7-8 and TRBJ1-1, with D possibly being TRBD1 (6 bases). Germline CDR1 and CDR2: SGHVS and FQNEAQ. V lost 1 base and J lost 0, with 12 bases in between. The CDR3 sequence is 16 residues long. CDR3 loop: CASSLVGGPMNTEAFF. CDR3 sequence (DNA): TGTGCCAGCAGCTTAGTCGGGGGGCCGATGAACACTGAAGCTTTCTTT.

The V and J genes are TRBV7-9 and TRBJ2-7; 8 bases line up with TRBD1. Germline values: CDR1 SEHNR, CDR2 FQNEAQ (reference sequence). V shed 3 bases and J 2 bases; nucleotides not matched to a gene: 6. This CDR3 contains 15 residues. CDR3 DNA: TGTGCCAGCAGCTTCTTCCCAGGGGGCACCTACGAGCAGTACTTC. It is translated as CASSFFPGGTYEQYF.

This clone was observed a single time. The chain carries TRBV28 and TRBJ1-3, with TRBD1 identical over 8 bases. V lost 8 bases, J lost 0 bases, and 0 bases stayed unmatched. Germline CDR1 MDHEN, CDR2 SYDVKM. The length of the CDR3 is 13 residues. This CDR3 is CASQGASGNTIYF. The CDR3, as DNA: TGTGCCAGCCAGGGGGCCTCTGGAAACACCATATATTTT.

The chain couples TRBV2 to TRBJ2-3; no firm D call. Trimming stripped 2 bases from V and 7 bases from J, with 1 base between. This CDR3 is built from 10 residues. CDR1 is SNHLY, CDR2 FYNNEI, per germline. CDR3 in DNA: TGTGCCAGCAGTGAAAATACGCAGTATTTT. The encoded protein is CASSENTQYF. The full variable domain, rest sourced from reference TRBV2 and TRBJ2-3, is EPEVTQTPSHQVTQMGQEVILRCVPISNHLYFYWYRQILGQKVEFLVSFYNNEISEKSEIFDDQFSVERPDGSNFTLKIRSTKLEDSAMYFCASSENTQYFGPGTRLTVL.

The chain couples TRBV2 to TRBJ1-5; no clear D gene. V was clipped by 1 base and J by 7 bases, with 8 bases between them. Germline V gives CDR1 SNHLY, CDR2 FYNNEI. CDR3 length equals 13 residues. The CDR3 DNA reads TGTGCCAGCAGTGAAGGGTTAGCGCAGCCCCAGCATTTT. Protein: CASSEGLAQPQHF.

The rearrangement joins TRBV7-9 to TRBJ2-3; 12 bases align to TRBD1. There are 17 residues in the CDR3. With V trimmed by 0 bases and J by 5 bases, 6 bases remained unmatched. Germline V gives CDR1 SEHNR, CDR2 FQNEAQ (reference sequence). The CDR3 DNA reads TGTGCCAGCAGCTTAGCAGGGGGACAGGGGGCTGGAGATACGCAGTATTTT. Amino acids: CASSLAGGQGAGDTQYF. Full variable domain (missing parts from reference TRBV7-9 and TRBJ2-3): DTGVSQNPRHKITKRGQNVTFRCDPISEHNRLYWYRQTLGQGPEFLTYFQNEAQLEKSRLLSDRFSAERPKGSFSTLEIQRTEQGDSAMYLCASSLAGGQGAGDTQYFGPGTRLTVL.

The J gene is TRBJ2-7, the V gene TRBV6-5; a possible D gene is TRBD1 (6 bases). Germline lookup yields CDR1 MNHEY and CDR2 SVGAGI. The CDR3 is made up of 12 amino acids. Trimming removed 8 bases at V and 6 bases at J, with 14 bases between. The DNA for the CDR3 is TGTGCCAGCGCGGTGGGGGCAGGCGAGCAGTACTTC. Translating it yields CASAVGAGEQYF.

V is TRBV27 and J is TRBJ2-3; 9 positions match TRBD2. After removal of 5 bases from V and 0 bases from J, the junction contained 3 bases not matched to a gene. Germline assignment: CDR1 MNHEY and CDR2 SMNVEV (reference sequence). The CDR3 runs 15 residues. CDR3 coding DNA: TGTGCCAGCAGTCTAGCGGGGCCGAGCACAGATACGCAGTATTTT. It is translated as CASSLAGPSTDTQYF.

This clone was observed once. The genes are TRBV11-2 and TRBJ2-7; the D gene is possibly TRBD2 (6 bases). The V gene lost 5 bases and the J gene lost 4 bases, with 15 bases spanning the gap. The germline CDR1 and CDR2 sequences are SGHAT and FQNNGV. CDR3 size: 14 residues. For the CDR3, the DNA is TGTGCCAGCAGCACTAGCCTGGGCTCTTACGAGCAGTACTTC. Its protein is CASSTSLGSYEQYF.

The V gene is TRBV28, the J gene TRBJ1-4; 10 positions match TRBD1. V lost 3 bases and J lost 7; bases outside the gene matches: 14. The CDR3 extends over 18 amino acids. Germline V gene data show CDR1 as MDHEN and CDR2 as SYDVKM. CDR3 loop: CASSFLLSDRDRGEKLFF. The DNA of the CDR3 is TGTGCCAGCAGTTTTCTTTTGTCCGACCGGGACAGGGGTGAAAAACTGTTTTTT.

This chain connects TRBV7-8 to TRBJ2-1, with D perhaps TRBD2 (7 bases). The CDR3 is made up of 18 amino acids. Trimming took off 5 bases at V and 0 bases at J, with 20 bases between the two ends. The germline CDR1 and CDR2 sequences are SGHVS and FQNEAQ. The DNA for the CDR3 is TGTGCCAGCAGCGTTAATAGGGGGGGCCTTAGCTCCTACAATGAGCAGTTCTTC. This gives the protein CASSVNRGGLSSYNEQFF.

V is TRBV28 and J is TRBJ1-2; tentative D call: TRBD1 (6 bases). The V end lost 9 bases, the J end lost 5 bases, and 16 bases lay between the germline ends. The germline gives CDR1 MDHEN, CDR2 SYDVKM. The CDR3 has 13 amino acids. The CDR3 protein is CASCGGGDYGYTF. The CDR3, as DNA: TGTGCCAGTTGCGGGGGCGGGGATTATGGCTACACCTTC.

This clone was detected once. This chain joins TRBV29-1 and TRBJ1-5; TRBD1 agrees at 7 bases. Per the germline V gene, CDR1 is SQVTM and CDR2 is ANQGSEA. The CDR3 has 13 amino acids. J gave up 3 bases and V 6 bases, and 5 bases lay outside the gene matches. The CDR3 coding sequence is TGCAGCGTCTCAACAGGGGACAATCAGCCCCAGCATTTT. Its protein is CSVSTGDNQPQHF.

The chain links TRBV19 to TRBJ2-3; D may correspond to TRBD1 or TRBD2 (7 bases each). The CDR3 length is 15 residues. The V end was cut by 7 bases, the J end by 2 bases, with 16 bases between. Germline V lookup: CDR1 LNHDA, CDR2 SQIVND (reference sequence). The CDR3, as DNA: TGTGCCAGTAAGGGGGGAGGGGGCACCACAGATACGCAGTATTTT. Translated: CASKGGGGTTDTQYF.

The chain combines TRBV6-1 with TRBJ2-7; D might be TRBD2 (7 bases). The germline V and J ends were trimmed by 3 bases and 3 bases, with 15 bases remaining between them. The CDR3 totals 15 residues. The V gene's germline CDR1 is MNHNS and CDR2 SASEGT. The CDR3 is CASSEVRGARYEQYF. Here the CDR3 DNA reads TGTGCCAGCAGTGAGGTTCGGGGGGCCCGCTACGAGCAGTACTTC.

This sequence joins TRBV11-2 and TRBJ1-1; the D gene is possibly TRBD1 (5 bases). V shed 3 bases and J shed 2 bases, with 7 bases lying between them. Germline CDR1 SGHAT, CDR2 FQNNGV. The CDR3 runs 13 residues. CDR3 amino acids: CASSFGANTEAFF. For the CDR3, the DNA is TGTGCCAGCAGCTTCGGGGCAAACACTGAAGCTTTCTTT.

The genes are TRBV19 and TRBJ1-4; D ambiguous. The germline CDR1 and CDR2 sequences are LNHDA and SQIVND (reference sequence). This CDR3 is 14 amino acids long. V lost 6 bases and J 8 bases, leaving 16 bases between the germline ends. The CDR3 loop is CASRPGQIWEKLFF. The CDR3 DNA sequence: TGTGCCAGTAGACCGGGCCAAATCTGGGAAAAACTGTTTTTT.